One sample yielded the 18 T cell receptor beta chains listed below, sequenced in a study of cytomegalovirus exposure and HLA in healthy donors. PCR involved 60 Vbeta and 13 Jbeta primers. This table comes from immunoSEQ multiplex PCR, and its TCRdb copy is limited to in-frame clones, with some not included. The sample gives 150,000 to 200,000 clones, 65% to 70% of which show up once; under 11% is in the top ten. The sequenced sample was PBMCs. These receptors were taken from a man aged 30 to 39 in good health and CMV-seropositive.

The rearrangement links TRBV27 to TRBJ2-7; D might be TRBD1 (6 bases). The germline V and J ends were trimmed by 1 base and 0 bases, with 7 bases remaining between them. This CDR3 has 14 residues. Germline V CDR1 and CDR2: MNHEY, SMNVEV (reference sequence). The CDR3 region has the DNA TGTGCCAGCAGTTTATACAGGGTCTCCTACGAGCAGTACTTC. This codes for CASSLYRVSYEQYF.

The chain couples TRBV13 to TRBJ2-7, with D maybe TRBD2 (6 bases). The CDR3 sequence is 15 residues long. Germline CDR1 PRHDT, CDR2 FYEKMQ (reference sequence). Trimming stripped 3 bases from V and 1 base from J, with 13 bases between. CDR3: CASSLRDPGSYEQYF. The CDR3 DNA reads TGTGCCAGCAGCTTGCGGGACCCCGGATCCTACGAGCAGTACTTC. Full variable domain (rest looked up from reference TRBV13 and TRBJ2-7): AAGVIQSPRHLIKEKRETATLKCYPIPRHDTVYWYQQGPGQDPQFLISFYEKMQSDKGSIPDRFSAQQFSDYHSELNMSSLELGDSALYFCASSLRDPGSYEQYFGPGTRLTVT.

This rearrangement joins TRBV19 to TRBJ2-1, with TRBD2 identical over 10 bases. Looked up from germline, CDR1 is LNHDA and CDR2 is SQIVND (reference sequence). The CDR3 has 16 residues. V gave up 7 bases and J gave up 7 bases; unmatched junction bases: 13. CDR3 amino acids: CASTRKREGRVNEQFF. The CDR3 DNA is TGTGCCAGTACTCGCAAGCGGGAGGGCCGGGTGAATGAGCAGTTCTTC. Complete variable domain (other parts from reference TRBV19 and TRBJ2-1): DGGITQSPKYLFRKEGQNVTLSCEQNLNHDAMYWYRQDPGQGLRLIYYSQIVNDFQKGDIAEGYSVSREKKESFPLTVTSAQKNPTAFYLCASTRKREGRVNEQFFGPGTRLTVL.

The rearrangement links TRBV19 to TRBJ2-6; D is unresolved. The CDR3 sequence is 14 residues long. Germline lookup yields CDR1 LNHDA and CDR2 SQIVND (reference sequence). V was cut by 3 bases and J by 4 bases, with 7 bases left in between. CDR3 sequence reads: CASSIQSGANVLTF. In DNA form, the CDR3 reads TGTGCCAGTAGTATCCAGTCCGGGGCCAACGTCCTGACTTTC.

The chain carries TRBV27 and TRBJ2-5; tentatively, D is TRBD2 (5 bases). The J call may not be correct, given that the DNA end is closer to TRBJ2-7. This CDR3 comprises 13 residues. CDR1 and CDR2 from the germline V gene are MNHEY and SMNVEV (reference sequence). CDR3 in amino acids: CASIGGSSYEQYF. DNA for the CDR3: TGTGCCAGCATTGGAGGTTCCTCCTACGAGCAGTACTTC.

The rearrangement uses TRBV27 and TRBJ2-7; the D gene is possibly TRBD1 (6 bases). V was trimmed by 7 bases and J by 4 bases, leaving 8 bases between them. CDR1 and CDR2 from the germline V gene are MNHEY and SMNVEV (reference sequence). The CDR3 runs to 11 residues. CDR3 nucleotides: TGTGCCAGCAAAGGGGGATACGAGCAGTACTTC. Translated, it gives CASKGGYEQYF.

This chain joins TRBV10-3 and TRBJ2-3; the D is unclear. CDR1 is ENHRY and CDR2 is SYGVKD in the germline V gene. V was cut by 4 bases and J by 2 bases, with 16 bases left in between. There are 16 residues in the CDR3. CDR3 protein: CAISGGGKEHTDTQYF. The CDR3 nucleotides are TGTGCCATCAGTGGAGGCGGTAAAGAGCACACAGATACGCAGTATTTT.

The chain is built from TRBV28 and TRBJ1-4; perhaps TRBD1 as D (5 bases). This CDR3 comprises 16 residues. The V end lost 1 base, the J end lost 1 base, and 10 bases lay between the germline ends. Germline CDR1 is MDHEN and CDR2 is SYDVKM. The CDR3 region has the DNA TGTGCCAGCAGTTTATTAGGCCAGGGAACTAATGAAAAACTGTTTTTT. Its translation: CASSLLGQGTNEKLFF.

This rearrangement joins TRBV13 to TRBJ2-5; 7 nucleotides match TRBD1. With the DNA end fitting TRBJ2-7 better, the J assignment may be wrong. Germline V gene data show CDR1 as PRHDT and CDR2 as FYEKMQ (reference sequence). This CDR3 comprises 14 residues. Written as DNA, the CDR3 is TGTGCCAGCAGCCCAAGGGACAGAGGAAACGAGCAGTACTTC. Its translation is CASSPRDRGNEQYF.

The chain links TRBV4-1 to TRBJ1-1, with 7 bases lining up with TRBD1. V was pared by 6 bases and J by 8 bases, with 9 bases of the junction left unmatched. Looked up from germline, CDR1 is MGHRA and CDR2 is YSYEKL. The CDR3 contains 13 residues. CDR3 protein: CASRMTGLGEAFF. In DNA, the CDR3 is TGCGCCAGCAGGATGACAGGGCTGGGAGAAGCTTTCTTT.

The chain couples TRBV6-5 to TRBJ1-1; possible D gene TRBD1, 5 bases. Looked up from germline, CDR1 is MNHEY and CDR2 is SVGAGI. This CDR3 is built from 15 residues. With 0 bases removed from V and 6 bases from J, the gap between germline ends came to 14 bases. CDR3 in amino acids: CASSYSRNPGAEAFF. The CDR3 DNA is TGTGCCAGCAGTTACTCGAGAAACCCGGGGGCTGAAGCTTTCTTT.

This chain joins TRBV30 and TRBJ2-1; weak D call: TRBD2 (6 bases). The CDR3 totals 15 residues. V lost 1 base to trimming and J lost 4 bases, with 14 bases between them. CDR1 is GTSNPN, CDR2 SVGIG, per germline (reference sequence). CDR3 coding DNA: TGTGCCTGGAGTGAAGCCGGGACTCCATACAATGAGCAGTTCTTC. Amino acids: CAWSEAGTPYNEQFF. Together with reference TRBV30 and TRBJ2-1, the CDR3 gives the full variable domain: SQTIHQWPATLVQPVGSPLSLECTVEGTSNPNLYWYRQAAGRGLQLLFYSVGIGQISSEVPQNLSASRPQDRQFILSSKKLLLSDSGFYLCAWSEAGTPYNEQFFGPGTRLTVL.

The CDR3 DNA sequence: TGTGCCAGCAGACCTCCGGAGGGGACTGAAGCTTTCTTT. Protein: CASRPPEGTEAFF. The V and J genes are TRBV6-5 and TRBJ1-1, with D possibly matching TRBD1 (5 bases). The CDR3 is made up of 13 amino acids. The ends were cut back, 6 bases at V and 5 bases at J, with 13 bases in the middle. Germline values: CDR1 MNHEY, CDR2 SVGAGI.

The genes are TRBV18 and TRBJ2-7; perhaps TRBD1 as D (5 bases). Per the germline V gene, CDR1 is KGHSH and CDR2 is LQKENI. This CDR3 is 14 amino acids long. Trimming took off 0 bases at V and 7 bases at J, with 13 bases between the two ends. CDR3 sequence reads: CASSPPSQGEEQYF. CDR3 coding DNA: TGTGCCAGCTCACCACCTAGTCAGGGCGAAGAGCAGTACTTC. Based on the CDR3 plus reference TRBV18 and TRBJ2-7, the full variable domain is NAGVMQNPRHLVRRRGQEARLRCSPMKGHSHVYWYRQLPEEGLKFMVYLQKENIIDESGMPKERFSAEFPKEGPSILRIQQVVRGDSAAYFCASSPPSQGEEQYFGPGTRLTVT.

The V gene is TRBV25-1, the J gene TRBJ2-2; TRBD1 is a possible D gene (6 bases). The CDR3 totals 15 residues. Germline CDR1 MGHDK, CDR2 SYGVNS. The ends were cut back, 6 bases at V and 2 bases at J, with 13 bases in the middle. The CDR3 here is CASRATGDNTGELFF. The CDR3 DNA reads as TGTGCCAGCAGGGCGACAGGCGACAACACCGGGGAGCTGTTTTTT.

The chain links TRBV27 to TRBJ1-6, with a weak D call TRBD1 (5 bases). V was pared by 7 bases and J by 10 bases, with 23 bases between. The germline V gene encodes CDR1 MNHEY and CDR2 SMNVEV (reference sequence). This CDR3 has 16 amino acids. The CDR3 bases are TGTGCCAGCACCCAACGCGGGGGACTGCGGTTCTCACCCCTCCACTTT. Encoded protein: CASTQRGGLRFSPLHF.

As DNA, the CDR3 is TGTGCCAGCAGTTTACGGGACAGGAACAATGAGCAGTTCTTC. Translating gives CASSLRDRNNEQFF. The J gene is TRBJ2-1, the V gene TRBV27; 8 positions agree with TRBD1. Germline V CDR1 and CDR2: MNHEY, SMNVEV (reference sequence). V trimming: 2 bases; J trimming: 5 bases; junction bases outside the gene matches: 2. The CDR3 runs to 14 residues.

The V call is TRBV9, the J call TRBJ1-3; D is unresolved. Germline assignment: CDR1 SGDLS and CDR2 YYNGEE. The CDR3 contains 16 residues. The V and J ends lost 0 bases and 0 bases respectively, with 10 bases between them. The CDR3 reads CASSVDNSLSGNTIYF. In DNA form, the CDR3 reads TGTGCCAGCAGCGTAGATAACAGCCTCTCTGGAAACACCATATATTTT.